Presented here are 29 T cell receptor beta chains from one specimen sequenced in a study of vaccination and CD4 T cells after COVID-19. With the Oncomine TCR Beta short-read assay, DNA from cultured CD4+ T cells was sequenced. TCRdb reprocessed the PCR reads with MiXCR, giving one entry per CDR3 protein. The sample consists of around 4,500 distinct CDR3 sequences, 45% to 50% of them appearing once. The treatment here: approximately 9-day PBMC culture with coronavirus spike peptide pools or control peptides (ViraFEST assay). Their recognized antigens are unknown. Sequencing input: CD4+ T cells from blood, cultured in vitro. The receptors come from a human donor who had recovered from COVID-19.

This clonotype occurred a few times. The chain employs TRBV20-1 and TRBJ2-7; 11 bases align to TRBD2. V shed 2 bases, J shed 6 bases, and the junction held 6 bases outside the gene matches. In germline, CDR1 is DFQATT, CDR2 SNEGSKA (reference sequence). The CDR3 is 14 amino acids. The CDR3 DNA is TGCAGTGCTAGAACCGGGACTAGCGGTTTCGAGCAGTACTTC. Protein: CSARTGTSGFEQYF.

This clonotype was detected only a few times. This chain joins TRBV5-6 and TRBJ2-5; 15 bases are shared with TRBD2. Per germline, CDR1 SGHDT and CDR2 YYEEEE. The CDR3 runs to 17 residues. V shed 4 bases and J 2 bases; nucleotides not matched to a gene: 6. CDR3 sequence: CASSHGLAGGPQETQYF. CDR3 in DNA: TGTGCCAGCAGCCATGGACTAGCGGGAGGGCCTCAAGAGACCCAGTACTTC.

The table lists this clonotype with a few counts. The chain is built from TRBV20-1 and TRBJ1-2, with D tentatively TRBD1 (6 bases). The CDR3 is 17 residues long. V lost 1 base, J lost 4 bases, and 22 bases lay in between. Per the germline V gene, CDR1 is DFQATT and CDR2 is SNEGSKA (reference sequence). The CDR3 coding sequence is TGCAGTGCTAGAGTGGGCATACAAAGCCAGGGGAGCTATGGCTACACCTTC. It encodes CSARVGIQSQGSYGYTF.

The CDR3 DNA reads as TGTGCCAGCAGCTTAGCGGTCCAGGGGGCAGGTAGCTCTGAAGCTTTCTTT. Translated, it gives CASSLAVQGAGSSEAFF. The rearrangement links TRBV7-9 to TRBJ1-1; 8 nucleotides line up with TRBD1. CDR1 is SEHNR and CDR2 is FQNEAQ in the germline V gene (reference sequence). This CDR3 is built from 17 residues. Trimming at V came to 0 bases and at J to 6 bases, leaving 12 bases not matched to a gene.

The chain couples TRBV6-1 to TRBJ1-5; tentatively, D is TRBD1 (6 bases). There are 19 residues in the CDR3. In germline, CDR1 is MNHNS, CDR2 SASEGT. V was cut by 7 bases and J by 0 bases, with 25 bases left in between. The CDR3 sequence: CASMSHHRQASYSNQPQHF. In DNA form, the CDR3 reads TGTGCCAGCATGAGCCATCATAGACAGGCCTCCTATAGCAATCAGCCCCAGCATTTT.

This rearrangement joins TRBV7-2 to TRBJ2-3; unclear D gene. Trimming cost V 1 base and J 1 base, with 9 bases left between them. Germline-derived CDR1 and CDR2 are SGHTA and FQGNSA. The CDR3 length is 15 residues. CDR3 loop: CASSLGLAGTDTQYF. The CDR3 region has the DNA TGTGCCAGCAGCTTAGGGCTGGCGGGCACAGATACGCAGTATTTT.

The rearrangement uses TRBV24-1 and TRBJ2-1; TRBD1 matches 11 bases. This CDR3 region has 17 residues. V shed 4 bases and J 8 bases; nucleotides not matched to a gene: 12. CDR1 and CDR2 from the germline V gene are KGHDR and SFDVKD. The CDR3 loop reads CATSDRLDRGRHYEQFF. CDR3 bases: TGTGCCACCAGTGACCGACTGGACAGGGGGCGCCACTATGAGCAGTTCTTC.

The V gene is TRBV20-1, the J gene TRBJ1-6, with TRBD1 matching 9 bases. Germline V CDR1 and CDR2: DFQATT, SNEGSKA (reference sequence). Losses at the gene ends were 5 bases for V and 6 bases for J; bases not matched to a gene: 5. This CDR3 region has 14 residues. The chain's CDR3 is CSAEPTGGNSPLHF. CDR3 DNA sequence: TGCAGTGCTGAACCGACAGGGGGTAATTCACCCCTCCACTTT.

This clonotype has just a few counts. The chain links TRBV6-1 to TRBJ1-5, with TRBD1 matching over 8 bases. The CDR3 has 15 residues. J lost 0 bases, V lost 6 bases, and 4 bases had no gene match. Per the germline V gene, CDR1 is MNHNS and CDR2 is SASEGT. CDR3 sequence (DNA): TGTGCCAGCAGGCTTACAGGGGGTAGCAATCAGCCCCAGCATTTT. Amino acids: CASRLTGGSNQPQHF.

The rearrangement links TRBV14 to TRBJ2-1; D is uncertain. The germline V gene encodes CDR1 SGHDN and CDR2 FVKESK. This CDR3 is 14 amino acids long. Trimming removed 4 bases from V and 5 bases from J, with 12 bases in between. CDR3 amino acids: CASSPSSVDNEQFF. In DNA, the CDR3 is TGTGCCAGCAGCCCGTCGTCCGTCGACAATGAGCAGTTCTTC.

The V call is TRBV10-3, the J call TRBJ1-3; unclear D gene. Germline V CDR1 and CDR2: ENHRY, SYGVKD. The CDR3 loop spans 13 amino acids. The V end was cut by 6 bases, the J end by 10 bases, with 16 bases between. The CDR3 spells CAIRDGVLGTIYF. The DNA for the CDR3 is TGTGCCATCAGGGACGGGGTCCTGGGGACCATATATTTT.

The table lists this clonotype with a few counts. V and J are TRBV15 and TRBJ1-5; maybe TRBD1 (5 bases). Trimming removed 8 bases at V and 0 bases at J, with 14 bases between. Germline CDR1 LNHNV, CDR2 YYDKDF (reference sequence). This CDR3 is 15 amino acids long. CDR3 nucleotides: TGTGCCACCGAATCAGGACACTATAGCAATCAGCCCCAGCATTTT. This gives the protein CATESGHYSNQPQHF.

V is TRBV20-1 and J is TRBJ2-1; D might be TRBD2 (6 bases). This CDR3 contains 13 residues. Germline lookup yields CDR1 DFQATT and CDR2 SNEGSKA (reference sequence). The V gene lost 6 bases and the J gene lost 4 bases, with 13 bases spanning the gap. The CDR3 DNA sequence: TGCAGTGCGGTGCCGGGACTGTACAATGAGCAGTTCTTC. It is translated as CSAVPGLYNEQFF.

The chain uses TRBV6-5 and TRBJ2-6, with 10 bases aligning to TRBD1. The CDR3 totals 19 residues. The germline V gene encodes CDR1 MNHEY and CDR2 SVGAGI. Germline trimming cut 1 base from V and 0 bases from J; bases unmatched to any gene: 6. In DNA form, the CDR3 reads TGTGCCAGCAGTTACTGGCGAGGACAGGGGGTCTCTGGGGCCAACGTCCTGACTTTC. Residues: CASSYWRGQGVSGANVLTF.

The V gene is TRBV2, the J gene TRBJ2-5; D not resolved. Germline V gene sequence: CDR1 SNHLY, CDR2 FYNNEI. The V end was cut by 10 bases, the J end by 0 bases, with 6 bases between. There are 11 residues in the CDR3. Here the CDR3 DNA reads TGTGCCACGTCCTACCAAGAGACCCAGTACTTC. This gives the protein CATSYQETQYF.

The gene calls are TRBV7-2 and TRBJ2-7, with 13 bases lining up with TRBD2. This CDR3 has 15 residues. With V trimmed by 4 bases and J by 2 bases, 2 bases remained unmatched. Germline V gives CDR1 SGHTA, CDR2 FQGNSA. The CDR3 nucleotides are TGTGCCAGCAGCTCCACTAGCGGGGGGGCCTACGAGCAGTACTTC. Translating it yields CASSSTSGGAYEQYF.

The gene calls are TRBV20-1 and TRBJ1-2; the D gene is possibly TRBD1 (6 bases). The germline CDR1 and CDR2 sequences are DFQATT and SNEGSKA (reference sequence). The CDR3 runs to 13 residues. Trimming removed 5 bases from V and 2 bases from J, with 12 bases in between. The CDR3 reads CSAHNRENYGYTF. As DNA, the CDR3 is TGCAGTGCTCATAACAGGGAAAACTATGGCTACACCTTC.

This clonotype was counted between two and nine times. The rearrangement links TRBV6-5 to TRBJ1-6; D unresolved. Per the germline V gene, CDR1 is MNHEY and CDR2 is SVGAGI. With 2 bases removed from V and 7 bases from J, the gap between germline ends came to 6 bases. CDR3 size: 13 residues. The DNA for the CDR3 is TGTGCCAGCAGTTACGATCGGAATTCACCCCTCCACTTT. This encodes CASSYDRNSPLHF.

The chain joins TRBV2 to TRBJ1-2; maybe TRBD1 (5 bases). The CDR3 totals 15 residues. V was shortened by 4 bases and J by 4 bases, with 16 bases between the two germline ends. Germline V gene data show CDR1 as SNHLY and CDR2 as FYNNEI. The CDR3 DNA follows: TGTGCCAGCAGTGGCCCCCGACAGATTCTCTATGGCTACACCTTC. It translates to CASSGPRQILYGYTF.

CDR3 residues: CASSRGTGVIPPLHF. CDR3 DNA sequence: TGTGCCAGCAGCCGCGGGACAGGGGTGATTCCACCCCTCCACTTT. The chain has TRBV7-9 and TRBJ1-6, with 10 bases matching TRBD1. Germline V gives CDR1 SEHNR, CDR2 FQNEAQ (reference sequence). V gave up 5 bases and J gave up 11 bases; unmatched junction bases: 9. The CDR3 sequence is 15 residues long.

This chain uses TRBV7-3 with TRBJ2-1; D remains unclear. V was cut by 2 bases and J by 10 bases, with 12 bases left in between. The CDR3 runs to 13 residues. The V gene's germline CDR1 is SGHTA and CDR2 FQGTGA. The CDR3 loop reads CASSLRPEAEQFF. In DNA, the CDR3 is TGTGCCAGCAGCTTACGGCCCGAGGCCGAGCAGTTCTTC.

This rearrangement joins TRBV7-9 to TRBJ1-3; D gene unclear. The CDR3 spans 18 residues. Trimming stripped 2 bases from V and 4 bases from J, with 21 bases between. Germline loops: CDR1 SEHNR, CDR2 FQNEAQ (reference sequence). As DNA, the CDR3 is TGTGCCAGCAGCTTAAGGGCGGCGGCCCTAACGCCGGGAAACACCATATATTTT. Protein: CASSLRAAALTPGNTIYF. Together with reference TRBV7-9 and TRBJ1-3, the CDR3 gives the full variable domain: DTGVSQNPRHKITKRGQNVTFRCDPISEHNRLYWYRQTLGQGPEFLTYFQNEAQLEKSRLLSDRFSAERPKGSFSTLEIQRTEQGDSAMYLCASSLRAAALTPGNTIYFGEGSWLTVV.

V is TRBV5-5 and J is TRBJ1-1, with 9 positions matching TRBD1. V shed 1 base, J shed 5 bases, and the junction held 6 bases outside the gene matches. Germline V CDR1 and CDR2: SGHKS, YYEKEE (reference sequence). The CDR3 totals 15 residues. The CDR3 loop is CASSLSQGAGTEAFF. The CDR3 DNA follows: TGTGCCAGCAGCTTGTCACAGGGGGCGGGGACTGAAGCTTTCTTT.

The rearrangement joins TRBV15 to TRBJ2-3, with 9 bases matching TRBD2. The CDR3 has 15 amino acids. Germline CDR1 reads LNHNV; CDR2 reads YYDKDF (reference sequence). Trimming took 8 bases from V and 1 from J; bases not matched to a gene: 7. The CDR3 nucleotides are TGTGCCACCGCTTGGATAGCGGGGGGCACAGATACGCAGTATTTT. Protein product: CATAWIAGGTDTQYF.

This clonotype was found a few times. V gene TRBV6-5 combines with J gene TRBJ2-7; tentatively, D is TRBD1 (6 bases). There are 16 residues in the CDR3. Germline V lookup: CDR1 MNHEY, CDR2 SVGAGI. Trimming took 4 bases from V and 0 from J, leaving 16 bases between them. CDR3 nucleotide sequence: TGTGCCAGCAGTTCCGGAACAGGGAGCAGCTCCTACGAGCAGTACTTC. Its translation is CASSSGTGSSSYEQYF.

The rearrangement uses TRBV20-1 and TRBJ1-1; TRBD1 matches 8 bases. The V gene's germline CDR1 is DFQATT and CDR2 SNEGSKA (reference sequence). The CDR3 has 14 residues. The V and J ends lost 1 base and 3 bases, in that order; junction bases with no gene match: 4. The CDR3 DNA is TGCAGTGCTAGAGCCGGGACAGGTCACACTGAAGCTTTCTTT. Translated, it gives CSARAGTGHTEAFF.

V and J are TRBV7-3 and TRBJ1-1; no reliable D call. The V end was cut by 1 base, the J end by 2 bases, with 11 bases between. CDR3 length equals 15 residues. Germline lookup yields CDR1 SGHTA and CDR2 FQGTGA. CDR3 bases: TGTGCCAGCAGCTTAAGAGGCGGCACAAACACTGAAGCTTTCTTT. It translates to CASSLRGGTNTEAFF.

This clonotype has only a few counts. In DNA form, the CDR3 reads TGTGCCAGCAGCTTGGTGGCAGATCACCGGGAGCTGTTTTTT. Protein sequence: CASSLVADHRELFF. The chain uses TRBV5-4 and TRBJ2-2, with D unresolved. The CDR3 covers 14 residues. Germline CDR1 reads SGHNT; CDR2 reads YYREEE (reference sequence). V lost 0 bases and J lost 9, with 12 bases in between.

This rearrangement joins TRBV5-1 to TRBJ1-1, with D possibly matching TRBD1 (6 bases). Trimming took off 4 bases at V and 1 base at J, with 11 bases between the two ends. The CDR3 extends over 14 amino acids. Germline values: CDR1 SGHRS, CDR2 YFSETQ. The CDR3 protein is CASSLDRSNTEAFF. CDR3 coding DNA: TGCGCCAGCAGCCTGGACAGATCGAACACTGAAGCTTTCTTT.